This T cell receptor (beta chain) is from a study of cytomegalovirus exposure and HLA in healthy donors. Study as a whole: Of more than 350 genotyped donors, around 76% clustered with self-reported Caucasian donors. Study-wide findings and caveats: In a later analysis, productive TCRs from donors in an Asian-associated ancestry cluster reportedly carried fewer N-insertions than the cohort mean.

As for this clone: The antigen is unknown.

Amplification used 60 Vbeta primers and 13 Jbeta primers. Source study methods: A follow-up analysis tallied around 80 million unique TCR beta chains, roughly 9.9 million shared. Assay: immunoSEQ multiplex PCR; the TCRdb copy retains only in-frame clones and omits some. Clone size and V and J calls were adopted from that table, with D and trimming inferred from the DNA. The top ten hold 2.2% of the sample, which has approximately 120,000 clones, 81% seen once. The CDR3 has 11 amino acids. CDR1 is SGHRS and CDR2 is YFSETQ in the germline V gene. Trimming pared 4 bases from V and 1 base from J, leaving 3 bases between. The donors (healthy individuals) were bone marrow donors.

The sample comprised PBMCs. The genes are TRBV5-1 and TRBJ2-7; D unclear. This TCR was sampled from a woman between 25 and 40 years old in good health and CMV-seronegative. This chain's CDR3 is CASSESYEQYF. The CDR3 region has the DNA TGCGCCAGCAGCGAGTCCTACGAGCAGTACTTC.